This T cell receptor (beta chain) was sequenced during a study of cytomegalovirus exposure and HLA in healthy donors. Study-wide results and limits: Researchers catalogued about 150 TCR beta chains as cytomegalovirus-associated. Trimming of TCR beta V- and J-genes showed a link, identified in a later analysis, to a missense DCLRE1C variant. The HLA-A and HLA-B alleles of most subjects were reportedly predicted accurately from TCR beta sequences.

The PCR had 60 Vbeta and 13 Jbeta primers. Using immunoSEQ multiplex PCR, the repertoire was profiled, and TCRdb retains in-frame clones only, with some absent. The data hold roughly 100,000 clones, with just under 70% observed a single time. Sampled while nominally healthy, donors likely had unrecorded immune exposures. The CDR3 runs 18 residues. V lost 3 bases, J lost 0 bases, and 12 bases stayed unmatched. Germline-derived CDR1 and CDR2 are SGHRS and YFSETQ. This clone was seen a few times. What it recognizes is unknown. This receptor was obtained from a woman aged 45 to 65 in good health and CMV-seropositive. V and J are TRBV5-1 and TRBJ2-7, with TRBD2 identical over 10 bases. The specimen was PBMCs. The CDR3 sequence: CASSSPEAGGRSSYEQYF. The CDR3 DNA reads TGCGCCAGCAGCTCCCCGGAAGCGGGAGGGCGAAGCTCCTACGAGCAGTACTTC.